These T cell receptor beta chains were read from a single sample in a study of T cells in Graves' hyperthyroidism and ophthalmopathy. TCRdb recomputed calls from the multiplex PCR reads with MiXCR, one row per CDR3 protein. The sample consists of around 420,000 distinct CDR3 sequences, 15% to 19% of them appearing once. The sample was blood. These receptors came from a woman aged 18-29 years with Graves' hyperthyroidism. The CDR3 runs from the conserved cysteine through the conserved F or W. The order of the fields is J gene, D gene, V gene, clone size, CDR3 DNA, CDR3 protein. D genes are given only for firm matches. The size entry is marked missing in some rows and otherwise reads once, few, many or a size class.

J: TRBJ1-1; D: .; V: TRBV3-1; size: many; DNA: TGTGCCAGCAGCCAAGATCCCGGGTCCTCTGCTGAAGCTTTCTTT; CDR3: CASSQDPGSSAEAFF
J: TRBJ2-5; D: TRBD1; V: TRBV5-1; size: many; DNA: TGCGCCAGCAGCTTGTCCGGGACAGGGGAAGAGACCCAGTACTTC; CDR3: CASSLSGTGEETQYF
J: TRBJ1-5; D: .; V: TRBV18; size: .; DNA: TGTGCCAGCTCGCCCCAGGGGAACAATCAGCCCCAGCATTTT; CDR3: CASSPQGNNQPQHF
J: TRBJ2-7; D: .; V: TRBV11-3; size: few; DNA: TGTGCCAGCAGCCTCGACAGGAATTTTTATATTGGGGGCGAGCAGTACTTC; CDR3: CASSLDRNFYIGGEQYF
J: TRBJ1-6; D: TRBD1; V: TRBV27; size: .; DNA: TGTGCCAGCAGTTTATCGGCAGGGGGGCCTTATAATTCACCCCTCCACTTT; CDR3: CASSLSAGGPYNSPLHF
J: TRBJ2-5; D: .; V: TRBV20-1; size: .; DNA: TGCAGTGCTAGAGATATTAGATCTCTCGGGCCGGTTGAAGGTGAGACCCAGTACTTC; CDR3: CSARDIRSLGPVEGETQYF
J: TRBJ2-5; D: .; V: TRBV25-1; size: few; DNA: TGTGCCAGCAGTGAAGACCCGGGGCGGGAGACCCAGTACTTC; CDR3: CASSEDPGRETQYF
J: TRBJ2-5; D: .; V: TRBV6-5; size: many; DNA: TGTGCCAGCAGTTACAAGTCGGGAGAGACCCAGTACTTC; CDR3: CASSYKSGETQYF
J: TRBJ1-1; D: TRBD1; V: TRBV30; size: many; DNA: TGTGCCTGGAGTGTAAGTAGGACAGGGGACACTGAAGCTTTCTTT; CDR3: CAWSVSRTGDTEAFF
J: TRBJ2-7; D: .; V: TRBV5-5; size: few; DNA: TGTGCCAGCAGCTTGGTGGGGGACAAAGCCTCCTACGAGCAGTACTTC; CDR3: CASSLVGDKASYEQYF
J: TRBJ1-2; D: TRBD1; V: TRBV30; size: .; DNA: TGTGCCTGGTTGGCAGGGGGCGGTGGCTACACCTTC; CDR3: CAWLAGGGGYTF
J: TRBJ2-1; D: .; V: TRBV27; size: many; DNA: TGTGCCAGCAGTTTCACGGGACGATCTACAATCGTTGAGCAGTTCTTC; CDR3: CASSFTGRSTIVEQFF
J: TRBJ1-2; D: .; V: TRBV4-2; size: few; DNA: TGTGCCAGCAGCCCTCGGGCAGACCTTAACTATGGCTACACCTTC; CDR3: CASSPRADLNYGYTF
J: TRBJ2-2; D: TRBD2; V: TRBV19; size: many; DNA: TGTGCCACCAAGGTCGGGAGGGAGAACACCGGGGAGCTGTTTTTT; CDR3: CATKVGRENTGELFF
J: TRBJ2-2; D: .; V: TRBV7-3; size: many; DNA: TGTGCCAGCAGCTTAGGAGGGGAGGAGCTGTTTTTT; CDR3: CASSLGGEELFF
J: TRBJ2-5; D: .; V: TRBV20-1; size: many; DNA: TGCAGTGCTCCGGAAGAGACCCAGTACTTC; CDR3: CSAPEETQYF
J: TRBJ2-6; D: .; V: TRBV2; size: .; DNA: TGTGCCAGCACGGAGGACAGCTCTGGGGCCAACGTCCCGACTTTC; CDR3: CASTEDSSGANVPTF
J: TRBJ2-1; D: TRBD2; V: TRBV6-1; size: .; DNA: TGTGCCAGCAGCTACCGACTAGCGGGGGCCGTTAAAGGGTTCTTC; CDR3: CASSYRLAGAVKGFF
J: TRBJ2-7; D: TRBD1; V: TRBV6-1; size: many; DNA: TGTGCCAGCAGTGATCAGGGGGTATCAAGCTCCTACGAGCAGTACTTC; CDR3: CASSDQGVSSSYEQYF
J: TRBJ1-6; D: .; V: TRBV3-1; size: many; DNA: TGTGCCAGCAGCCAAGATGGGCCAGGCTATAATTCACCCCTCCACTTT; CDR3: CASSQDGPGYNSPLHF
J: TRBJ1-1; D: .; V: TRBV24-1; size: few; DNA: TGTGCCACCAGTGATAGGCCCCGGACGGGAAGGGCCGAAGCTTTCTTT; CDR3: CATSDRPRTGRAEAFF
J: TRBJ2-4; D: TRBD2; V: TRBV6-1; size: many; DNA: TGTGCCAGCAGAAAACTCTTAGCGGGAGGGCCTCAAAACATTCAGTACTTC; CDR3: CASRKLLAGGPQNIQYF
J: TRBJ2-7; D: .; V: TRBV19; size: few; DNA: TGTGCCAGTAGTTCCGACGGGGAGATCTACGAGCAGTACTTC; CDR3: CASSSDGEIYEQYF
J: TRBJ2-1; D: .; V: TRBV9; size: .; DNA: TGTGCCAGCAGCGCCGCCGGAGGATTATCCTACAATGAGCAGTTCTTC; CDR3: CASSAAGGLSYNEQFF
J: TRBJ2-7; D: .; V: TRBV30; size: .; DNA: TGTGCCTGGAGTGTACAGGGGAGGACCGCCGAGCAGTACTTC; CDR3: CAWSVQGRTAEQYF
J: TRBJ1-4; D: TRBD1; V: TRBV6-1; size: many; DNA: TGTGCCAGCACCTTCTACGGGACAGGGGTTGAAAAACTGTTTTTT; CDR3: CASTFYGTGVEKLFF
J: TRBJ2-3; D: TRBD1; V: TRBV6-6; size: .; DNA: TGTGCCAGCAGTTACGGGACAGGGGGCTCGGATACGCAGTATTTT; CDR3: CASSYGTGGSDTQYF
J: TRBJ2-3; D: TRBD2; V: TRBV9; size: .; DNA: TGTGCCAGCAGCGTAGGGCTAGCGGGAGGGCCAGGAGATACGCAGTATTTT; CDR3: CASSVGLAGGPGDTQYF
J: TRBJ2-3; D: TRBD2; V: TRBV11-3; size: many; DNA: TGTGCCAGCAGCCCGGGACTAGCCGCAGATACGCAGTATTTT; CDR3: CASSPGLAADTQYF
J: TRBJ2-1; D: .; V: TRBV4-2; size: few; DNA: TGTGCCAGCAGCCAAGTACGCTCCCTCCCCTACAATGAGCAGTTCTTC; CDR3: CASSQVRSLPYNEQFF
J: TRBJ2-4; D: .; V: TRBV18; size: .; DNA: TGTGCCAGCTCACCCCCCGTCGGGAAAAACATTCAGTACTTC; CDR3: CASSPPVGKNIQYF
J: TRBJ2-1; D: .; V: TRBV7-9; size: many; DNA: TGTGCCAGCAGCCATTTCTGGCGTCCCTACAATGAGCAGTTCTTC; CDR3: CASSHFWRPYNEQFF
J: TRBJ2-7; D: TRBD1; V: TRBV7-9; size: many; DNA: TGTGCCAGCAGTCACCGGACAGGGGGAGGCTACGAGCAGTACTTC; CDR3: CASSHRTGGGYEQYF
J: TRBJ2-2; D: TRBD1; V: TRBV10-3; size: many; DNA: TGTGCCATCACCATTTCCGGGCAGGGGGCGAACACCGGGGAGCTGTTTTTT; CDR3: CAITISGQGANTGELFF
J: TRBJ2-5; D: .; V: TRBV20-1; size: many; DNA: TGCAGTGCTTTCCAACCGGGAGTTGGACAAGAGACCCAGTACTTC; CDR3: CSAFQPGVGQETQYF
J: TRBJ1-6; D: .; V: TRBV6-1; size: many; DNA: TGTGCCAGCAGTATACGGGGCGATTCACCCCTCCACTTT; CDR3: CASSIRGDSPLHF
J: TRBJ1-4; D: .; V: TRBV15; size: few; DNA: TGTGCCACCCGGCTCGGGGTTCTTGAAAAACTGTTTTTT; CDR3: CATRLGVLEKLFF
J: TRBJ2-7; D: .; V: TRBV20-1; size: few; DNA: TGCAGTGCTAGAGGATCAACCTACGAGCAGTACTTC; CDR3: CSARGSTYEQYF
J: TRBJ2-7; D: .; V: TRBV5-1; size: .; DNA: TGCGCCAGCAGCTTGGCACCGGCCAGCGACGAGCAGTACTTC; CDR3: CASSLAPASDEQYF
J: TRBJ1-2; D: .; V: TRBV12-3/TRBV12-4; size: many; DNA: TGTGCCAGCAGTTTAAAAGGGGACTATGGCTACACCTTC; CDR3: CASSLKGDYGYTF
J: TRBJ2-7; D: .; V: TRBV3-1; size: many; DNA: TGTGCCAGCAGCCAAGGACCAACAGGGACTCGACAGTACTTC; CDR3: CASSQGPTGTRQYF
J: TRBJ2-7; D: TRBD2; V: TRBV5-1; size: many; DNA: TGCGCCAGCAGCGGAGCGGGAGCCAGCTACGAGCAGTACTTC; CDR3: CASSGAGASYEQYF
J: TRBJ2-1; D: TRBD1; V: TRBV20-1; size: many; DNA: TGCAGTGCTATCGGTGGGACAGGGAACAGTGAGCAGTTCTTC; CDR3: CSAIGGTGNSEQFF
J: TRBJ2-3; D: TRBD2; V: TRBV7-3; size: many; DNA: TGTGCCAGCAGTTCAATAGCGGGGGAGCGCGATACGCAGTATTTT; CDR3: CASSSIAGERDTQYF
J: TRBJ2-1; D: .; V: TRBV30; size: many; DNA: TGTGCCTCGCGCAGGCTCCTTGCCTACAATGAGCAGTTCTTC; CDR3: CASRRLLAYNEQFF
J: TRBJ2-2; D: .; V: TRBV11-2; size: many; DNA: TGTGCCAGCAGCTTGAACGGTGACACCGGGGAGCTGTTTTTT; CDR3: CASSLNGDTGELFF
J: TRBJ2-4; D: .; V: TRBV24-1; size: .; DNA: TGTGCCACCAGTGATGGCGGGGTGAAAAACATTCAGTACTTC; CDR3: CATSDGGVKNIQYF